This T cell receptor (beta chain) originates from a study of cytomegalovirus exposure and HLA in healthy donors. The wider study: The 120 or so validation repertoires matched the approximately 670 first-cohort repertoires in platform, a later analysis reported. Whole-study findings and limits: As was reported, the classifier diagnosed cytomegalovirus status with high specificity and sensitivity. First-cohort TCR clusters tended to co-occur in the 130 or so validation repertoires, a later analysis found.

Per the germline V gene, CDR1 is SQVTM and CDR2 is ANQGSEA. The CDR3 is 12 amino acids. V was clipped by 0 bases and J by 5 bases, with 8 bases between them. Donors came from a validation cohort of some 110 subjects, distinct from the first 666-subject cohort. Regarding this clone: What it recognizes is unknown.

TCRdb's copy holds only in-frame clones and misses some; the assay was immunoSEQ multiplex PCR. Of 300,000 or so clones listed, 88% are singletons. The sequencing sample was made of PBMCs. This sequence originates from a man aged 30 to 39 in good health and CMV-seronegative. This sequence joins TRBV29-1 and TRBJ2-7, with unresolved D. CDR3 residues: CSVEDSSNEQYF. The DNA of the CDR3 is TGCAGCGTTGAAGACAGTAGCAACGAGCAGTACTTC.